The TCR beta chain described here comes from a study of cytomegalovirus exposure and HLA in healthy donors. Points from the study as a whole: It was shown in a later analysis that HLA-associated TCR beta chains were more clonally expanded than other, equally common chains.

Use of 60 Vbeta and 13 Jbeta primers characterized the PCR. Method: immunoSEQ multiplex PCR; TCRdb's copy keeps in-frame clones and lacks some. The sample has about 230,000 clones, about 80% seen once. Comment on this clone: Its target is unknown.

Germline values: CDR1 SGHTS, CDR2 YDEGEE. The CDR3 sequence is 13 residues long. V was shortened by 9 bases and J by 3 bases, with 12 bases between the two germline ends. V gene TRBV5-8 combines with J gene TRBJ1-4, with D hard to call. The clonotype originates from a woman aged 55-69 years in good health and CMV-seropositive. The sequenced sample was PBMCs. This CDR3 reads CATQRASNEKLFF. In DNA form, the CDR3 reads TGTGCCACCCAGAGGGCGTCTAATGAAAAACTGTTTTTT.